Listed below are T cell receptor beta chains from one sample, sequenced in a study of identical twins. MiXCR, applied by TCRdb to the 5' RACE reads, yields one record per CDR3 protein. The sample holds 650,000 to 800,000 distinct CDR3 sequences, under 9% seen once. These sequences were also reported in another study, on yellow fever vaccine responses in identical twins.

Sequenced sample: PBMCs. The source is a woman in her late teens or twenties in good health. Both conserved end residues are part of each CDR3. The D gene is left open where the match is weak. Part of the rows lack a size; the others show once, few, many or a class for expanded clones.

CDR3 protein: CASSLEPGHREQYF
CDR3 DNA: TGTGCCAGCAGCCTCGAACCGGGACATCGAGAGCAGTACTTC
D gene: .
V gene: TRBV5-4
clone size: .
J gene: TRBJ2-7

CDR3 protein: CSAGGGQGHINEQFF
CDR3 DNA: TGCAGCGCCGGCGGGGGACAGGGACATATCAATGAGCAGTTCTTC
D gene: TRBD1
V gene: TRBV29-1
clone size: few
J gene: TRBJ2-1

CDR3 protein: CASGLTGYYGYTF
CDR3 DNA: TGTGCTAGTGGTTTGACAGGGTACTATGGCTACACCTTC
D gene: .
V gene: TRBV12-5
clone size: .
J gene: TRBJ1-2

CDR3 protein: CASTGGGTPYNEQFF
CDR3 DNA: TGTGCCAGCACCGGGGGGGGGACACCGTACAATGAGCAGTTCTTC
D gene: TRBD2
V gene: TRBV28
clone size: .
J gene: TRBJ2-1

CDR3 protein: CASRRQSSGNTIYF
CDR3 DNA: TGTGCCAGCAGGCGGCAAAGCTCTGGAAACACCATATATTTT
D gene: .
V gene: TRBV6-1
clone size: few
J gene: TRBJ1-3

CDR3 protein: CAWGLSSDNEQFF
CDR3 DNA: TGTGCCTGGGGGCTTTCTAGCGACAATGAGCAGTTCTTC
D gene: .
V gene: TRBV30
clone size: few
J gene: TRBJ2-1

CDR3 protein: CASSQVGQPTASAF
CDR3 DNA: TGTGCCAGCAGCCAAGTTGGGCAACCCACGGCCTCAGCCTTC
D gene: .
V gene: TRBV14
clone size: many
J gene: TRBJ2-1

CDR3 protein: CASSQPLGTQYF
CDR3 DNA: TGTGCCAGCAGCCAACCGTTGGGGACGCAGTATTTT
D gene: .
V gene: TRBV3-1
clone size: few
J gene: TRBJ2-3

CDR3 protein: CASSLQTTSTDTQYF
CDR3 DNA: TGCGCCAGCAGCTTACAGACTACCAGCACAGATACGCAGTATTTT
D gene: .
V gene: TRBV5-1
clone size: .
J gene: TRBJ2-3

CDR3 protein: CASSPSPGLAGLSGANVLTF
CDR3 DNA: TGTGCCAGCAGCCCTTCCCCCGGACTAGCGGGGCTCTCTGGGGCCAACGTCCTGACTTTC
D gene: TRBD2
V gene: TRBV6-2/TRBV6-3
clone size: many
J gene: TRBJ2-6

CDR3 protein: CASSLGDGEQYF
CDR3 DNA: TGTGCCAGCAGCTTGGGGGACGGAGAGCAGTACTTC
D gene: .
V gene: TRBV5-6
clone size: few
J gene: TRBJ2-7

CDR3 protein: CASRGGGVAGELFF
CDR3 DNA: TGCGCCAGCAGGGGGGGGGGAGTGGCTGGGGAGCTGTTTTTT
D gene: TRBD2
V gene: TRBV4-3
clone size: few
J gene: TRBJ2-2

CDR3 protein: CASSLLTGSPLHF
CDR3 DNA: TGTGCCAGCAGCCTCCTGACAGGCTCACCCCTCCACTTT
D gene: .
V gene: TRBV7-3
clone size: few
J gene: TRBJ1-6

CDR3 protein: CASSPSGTGGSYEQYF
CDR3 DNA: TGTGCCAGTAGTCCATCCGGGACAGGGGGCTCCTACGAGCAGTACTTC
D gene: TRBD1
V gene: TRBV19
clone size: few
J gene: TRBJ2-7

CDR3 protein: CASSQELTSGRGNEQFF
CDR3 DNA: TGCGCCAGCAGCCAAGAATTGACTAGCGGGAGAGGTAATGAGCAGTTCTTC
D gene: TRBD2
V gene: TRBV4-3
clone size: few
J gene: TRBJ2-1

CDR3 protein: CASQSRLAGGTSTDTQYF
CDR3 DNA: TGTGCCAGCCAGTCGAGACTAGCGGGAGGGACTAGCACAGATACGCAGTATTTT
D gene: TRBD2
V gene: TRBV2
clone size: few
J gene: TRBJ2-3

CDR3 protein: CASSLRHSGPTGALKVVTGELFF
CDR3 DNA: TGTGCCAGCAGCTTGCGCCACTCCGGGCCGACAGGGGCCCTTAAAGTAGTCACCGGGGAGCTGTTTTTT
D gene: TRBD1
V gene: TRBV5-4
clone size: .
J gene: TRBJ2-2

CDR3 protein: CASTIRQGGYTF
CDR3 DNA: TGTGCCAGCACTATACGACAGGGGGGCTACACCTTC
D gene: TRBD1
V gene: TRBV12-3/TRBV12-4
clone size: many
J gene: TRBJ1-2

CDR3 protein: CASSLGSGQGVYTQYF
CDR3 DNA: TGTGCCAGCAGCCTAGGGTCCGGACAGGGTGTTTATACGCAGTATTTT
D gene: TRBD1
V gene: TRBV7-2
clone size: few
J gene: TRBJ2-3

CDR3 protein: CASSGDRARGKLFF
CDR3 DNA: TGTGCCAGCAGCGGGGACAGGGCTCGGGGAAAACTGTTTTTT
D gene: TRBD1
V gene: TRBV12-3/TRBV12-4
clone size: many
J gene: TRBJ1-4

CDR3 protein: CASSRDGRKETQYF
CDR3 DNA: TGTGCCAGCAGCCGAGACGGAAGGAAAGAGACCCAGTACTTC
D gene: .
V gene: TRBV3-1
clone size: many
J gene: TRBJ2-5

CDR3 protein: CSARDGQGSNEQYF
CDR3 DNA: TGCAGTGCTAGGGATGGACAGGGGTCGAACGAGCAGTACTTC
D gene: TRBD1
V gene: TRBV20-1
clone size: many
J gene: TRBJ2-7

CDR3 protein: CASSSEGHLNTEAFF
CDR3 DNA: TGTGCCAGCAGCTCCGAGGGACACTTGAACACTGAAGCTTTCTTT
D gene: .
V gene: TRBV7-8
clone size: .
J gene: TRBJ1-1

CDR3 protein: CASSYRQLQETQYF
CDR3 DNA: TGTGCCAGCAGCTACCGACAGCTTCAAGAGACCCAGTACTTC
D gene: .
V gene: TRBV7-8
clone size: few
J gene: TRBJ2-5

CDR3 protein: CASSLRDRPDTQYF
CDR3 DNA: TGTGCCAGCAGCTTACGGGATCGGCCAGATACGCAGTATTTT
D gene: .
V gene: TRBV7-8
clone size: few
J gene: TRBJ2-3

CDR3 protein: CATSDPQETQYF
CDR3 DNA: TGTGCCACCAGTGACCCGCAAGAGACCCAGTACTTC
D gene: .
V gene: TRBV24-1
clone size: many
J gene: TRBJ2-5

CDR3 protein: CASSQEPGAYEQYF
CDR3 DNA: TGTGCCAGCAGCCAAGAACCAGGGGCCTACGAGCAGTACTTC
D gene: .
V gene: TRBV4-2
clone size: few
J gene: TRBJ2-7

CDR3 protein: CSVEPGPQETQYF
CDR3 DNA: TGCAGCGTTGAACCAGGGCCCCAAGAGACCCAGTACTTC
D gene: .
V gene: TRBV29-1
clone size: many
J gene: TRBJ2-5

CDR3 protein: CASSHARERETQYF
CDR3 DNA: TGTGCCAGCAGCCATGCCAGGGAGAGAGAGACCCAGTACTTC
D gene: .
V gene: TRBV3-1
clone size: few
J gene: TRBJ2-5

CDR3 protein: CASSSPSGLPYEQYF
CDR3 DNA: TGCGCCAGCAGCAGCCCTAGCGGACTTCCCTACGAGCAGTACTTC
D gene: TRBD2
V gene: TRBV4-3
clone size: .
J gene: TRBJ2-7

CDR3 protein: CASSYGSGGAYNEQFF
CDR3 DNA: TGTGCCAGCAGTTACGGGAGCGGGGGGGCCTACAATGAGCAGTTCTTC
D gene: TRBD2
V gene: TRBV6-2/TRBV6-3
clone size: many
J gene: TRBJ2-1

CDR3 protein: CASSLAEGGNIQYF
CDR3 DNA: TGTGCCAGCAGCTTAGCTGAGGGTGGGAACATTCAGTACTTC
D gene: .
V gene: TRBV7-9
clone size: many
J gene: TRBJ2-4

CDR3 protein: CAIRPDLAGGSPDTQYF
CDR3 DNA: TGTGCCATCAGACCCGACCTAGCGGGAGGGAGTCCAGATACGCAGTATTTT
D gene: TRBD2
V gene: TRBV10-3
clone size: .
J gene: TRBJ2-3

CDR3 protein: CSARDFVGGAGSYNEQFF
CDR3 DNA: TGCAGTGCTAGAGATTTTGTGGGGGGCGCGGGCTCCTACAATGAGCAGTTCTTC
D gene: .
V gene: TRBV20-1
clone size: .
J gene: TRBJ2-1

CDR3 protein: CASSQDVGGRNEQFF
CDR3 DNA: TGCGCCAGCAGCCAAGATGTCGGGGGGCGGAATGAGCAGTTCTTC
D gene: .
V gene: TRBV4-3
clone size: .
J gene: TRBJ2-1

CDR3 protein: CASSQDSTGTANEKLFF
CDR3 DNA: TGCGCCAGCAGCCAAGATTCAACCGGGACAGCAAATGAAAAACTGTTTTTT
D gene: TRBD1
V gene: TRBV4-3
clone size: many
J gene: TRBJ1-4

CDR3 protein: CASSQDRGSGTYEQYF
CDR3 DNA: TGTGCCAGCAGCCAAGATCGTGGTAGCGGGACCTACGAGCAGTACTTC
D gene: TRBD2
V gene: TRBV4-2
clone size: .
J gene: TRBJ2-7

CDR3 protein: CASSGTSGWGEQFF
CDR3 DNA: TGTGCCAGTTCCGGGACTAGCGGTTGGGGTGAGCAGTTCTTC
D gene: TRBD2
V gene: TRBV25-1
clone size: .
J gene: TRBJ2-1

CDR3 protein: CASSQLTGTTGELFF
CDR3 DNA: TGTGCCAGCAGCCAATTGACAGGGACCACCGGGGAGCTGTTTTTT
D gene: TRBD1
V gene: TRBV3-1
clone size: few
J gene: TRBJ2-2

CDR3 protein: CASSETGGNEKLFF
CDR3 DNA: TGTGCCAGCAGTGAGACAGGGGGCAATGAAAAACTGTTTTTT
D gene: TRBD1
V gene: TRBV28
clone size: few
J gene: TRBJ1-4

CDR3 protein: CASNSGSSYNSPLHF
CDR3 DNA: TGTGCCAGCAACTCGGGGAGCTCCTATAATTCACCCCTCCACTTT
D gene: .
V gene: TRBV27
clone size: many
J gene: TRBJ1-6